The 13 T cell receptor beta chains below all came from one sample that was sequenced in a study of blood T cell repertoires in COVID-19. Some clones are missing from TCRdb's copy, which holds only in-frame ones; the method was immunoSEQ multiplex PCR. The sample has 28,000 or so clones; 82% are singletons. Material: peripheral blood. The receptors stem from a human donor in a cohort sampled during active COVID-19.

The sample holds one count of this clone. The genes are TRBV14 and TRBJ1-6; 10 positions match TRBD1. CDR3 length equals 14 residues. The germline V gene encodes CDR1 SGHDN and CDR2 FVKESK. The ends lost 6 bases at V and 11 bases at J; junction bases unmatched: 7. The CDR3, as DNA: TGTGCCAGCAGTCGACAGGGGGCGAGGGCACCCCTCCACTTT. Translation gives CASSRQGARAPLHF.

The CDR3 nucleotides are TGTGCCAGCAGCCGCGGGGGCCTCTACAATGAGCAGTTCTTC. It codes for CASSRGGLYNEQFF. The rearrangement uses TRBV7-3 and TRBJ2-1, with TRBD2 as a possible D gene (7 bases). The V end lost 5 bases, the J end lost 3 bases, and 11 bases lay between the germline ends. The germline gives CDR1 SGHTA, CDR2 FQGTGA. The CDR3 totals 14 residues.

V gene TRBV7-2 combines with J gene TRBJ1-5; D is unresolved. Per germline, CDR1 SGHTA and CDR2 FQGNSA. Trimming removed 3 bases at V and 3 bases at J, with 12 bases between. This CDR3 region has 15 residues. Here the CDR3 reads CASSLGRTLNQPQHF. The CDR3 region has the DNA TGTGCCAGCAGCTTGGGGAGGACCCTCAATCAGCCCCAGCATTTT.

V usage is TRBV19 and J usage is TRBJ1-1, with D maybe TRBD1 (5 bases). The CDR3 runs to 13 residues. Germline loops: CDR1 LNHDA, CDR2 SQIVND (reference sequence). Trimming took 4 bases from V and 3 from J, leaving 9 bases between them. The DNA for the CDR3 is TGTGCCAGTAGTACCGCAGGGTACACTGAAGCTTTCTTT. Its translation is CASSTAGYTEAFF.

The chain has TRBV5-5 and TRBJ2-7; D is ambiguous. With 0 bases removed from V and 0 bases from J, the gap between germline ends came to 10 bases. CDR3 length: 15 amino acids. Germline V gene sequence: CDR1 SGHKS, CDR2 YYEKEE (reference sequence). The CDR3 DNA follows: TGTGCCAGCAGCTTGGCCAGTCCCTTCTCCTACGAGCAGTACTTC. This translates into CASSLASPFSYEQYF.

V gene TRBV7-9 combines with J gene TRBJ1-1, with D perhaps TRBD1 (6 bases). The CDR3 contains 18 residues. The V end was cut by 2 bases, the J end by 4 bases, with 23 bases between. Germline-derived CDR1 and CDR2 are SEHNR and FQNEAQ (reference sequence). CDR3 sequence: CASSLNTQGPGISTEAFF. Written as DNA, the CDR3 is TGTGCCAGCAGCTTAAATACTCAGGGGCCGGGAATTAGCACTGAAGCTTTCTTT.

This clone was recorded only once. The J gene is TRBJ2-7, the V gene TRBV13, with 12 bases that match TRBD1. Germline V CDR1 and CDR2: PRHDT, FYEKMQ (reference sequence). The length of the CDR3 is 16 residues. After removal of 0 bases from V and 2 bases from J, the junction contained 2 bases not matched to a gene. CDR3 amino acids: CASSLGGQGAPYEQYF. DNA of the CDR3: TGTGCCAGCAGCTTAGGGGGACAGGGGGCCCCCTACGAGCAGTACTTC. The variable domain in full, with the rest retrieved from reference TRBV13 and TRBJ2-7, is AAGVIQSPRHLIKEKRETATLKCYPIPRHDTVYWYQQGPGQDPQFLISFYEKMQSDKGSIPDRFSAQQFSDYHSELNMSSLELGDSALYFCASSLGGQGAPYEQYFGPGTRLTVT.

The chain joins TRBV6-2 or TRBV6-3 to TRBJ2-7, with a possible D match to TRBD1 (5 bases). The V end lost 2 bases, the J end lost 4 bases, and 12 bases lay between the germline ends. The germline gives CDR1 MNHEY, CDR2 SVGEGT. The CDR3 sequence is 14 residues long. DNA for the CDR3: TGTGCCAGCAGTTACAGGTCAGGGATATACGAGCAGTACTTC. Its protein product is CASSYRSGIYEQYF.

The rearrangement links TRBV11-3 to TRBJ2-2; 8 bases line up with TRBD1. CDR1 is SGHNT and CDR2 is YENEEA in the germline V gene. The CDR3 extends over 13 amino acids. J lost 4 bases, V lost 9 bases, and 4 bases had no gene match. The CDR3 bases are TGTGCCAGTCGGACAGGGAGCACCGGGGAGCTGTTTTTT. As protein: CASRTGSTGELFF.

This clone showed up just a few times. The J gene is TRBJ1-5, the V gene TRBV6-6; no clear D. Trimming cost V 4 bases and J 2 bases, with 15 bases left between them. In germline, CDR1 is MNHNY, CDR2 SVGAGI (reference sequence). CDR3 size: 16 residues. The CDR3 here is CASSSSAWQGNQPQHF. The CDR3 region has the DNA TGTGCCAGCAGTTCTTCCGCGTGGCAGGGCAATCAGCCCCAGCATTTT.

The CDR3 nucleotides are TGTGCCAGAAGCTTGGTGGGGGGGCGACATGAAAAACTGTTTTTT. It specifies CARSLVGGRHEKLFF. V gene TRBV5-3 combines with J gene TRBJ1-4, with D possibly TRBD1 on 6 matching bases. TRBV5-3 is an open reading frame whose function is uncertain. The ends were cut back, 0 bases at V and 6 bases at J, with 12 bases in the middle. The CDR3 runs to 15 residues.

The rearrangement uses TRBV19 and TRBJ1-2; possible D gene TRBD1, 6 bases. Germline V gene data show CDR1 as LNHDA and CDR2 as SQIVND (reference sequence). Trimming left V 7 bases short and J 3 bases short, with 12 bases between. The CDR3 runs to 13 residues. The CDR3 coding sequence is TGTGCCAGTACCGCGGACAGATACTATGGCTACACCTTC. Translated, it gives CASTADRYYGYTF.

This chain connects TRBV28 to TRBJ1-5; D unclear. The CDR3 loop spans 13 amino acids. Trimming shortened V by 6 bases and J by 6 bases, and 12 bases separated the two germline ends. CDR1 and CDR2 from the germline V gene are MDHEN and SYDVKM. The CDR3 reads CASRRALGQPQHF. CDR3 nucleotides: TGTGCCAGCAGACGCGCCCTTGGTCAGCCCCAGCATTTT.